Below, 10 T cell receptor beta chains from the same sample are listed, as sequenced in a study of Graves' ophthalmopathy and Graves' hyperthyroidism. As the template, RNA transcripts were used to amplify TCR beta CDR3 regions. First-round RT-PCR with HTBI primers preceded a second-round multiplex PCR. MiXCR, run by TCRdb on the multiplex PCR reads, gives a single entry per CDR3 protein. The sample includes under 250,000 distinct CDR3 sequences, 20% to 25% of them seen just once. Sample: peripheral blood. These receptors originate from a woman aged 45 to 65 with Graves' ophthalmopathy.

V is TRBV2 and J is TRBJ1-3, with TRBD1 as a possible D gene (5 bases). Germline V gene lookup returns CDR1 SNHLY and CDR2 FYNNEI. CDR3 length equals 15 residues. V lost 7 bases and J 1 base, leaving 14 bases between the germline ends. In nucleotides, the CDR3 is TGTGCCAGCACGAGACAGAGCAAATCTGGAAACACCATATATTTT. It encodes CASTRQSKSGNTIYF.

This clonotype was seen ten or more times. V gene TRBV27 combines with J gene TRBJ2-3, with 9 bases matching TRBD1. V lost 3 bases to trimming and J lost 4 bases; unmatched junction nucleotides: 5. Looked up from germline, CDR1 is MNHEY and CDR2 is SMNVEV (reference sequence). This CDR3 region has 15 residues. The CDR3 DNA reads TGTGCCAGCAGTTTCGGGACAGGGTTGGCAGATACGCAGTATTTT. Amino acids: CASSFGTGLADTQYF.

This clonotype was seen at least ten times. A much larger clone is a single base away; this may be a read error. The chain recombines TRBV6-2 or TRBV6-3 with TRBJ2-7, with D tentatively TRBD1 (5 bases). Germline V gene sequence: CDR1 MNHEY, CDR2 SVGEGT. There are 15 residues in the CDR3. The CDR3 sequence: CASSYSGQGTYERYF. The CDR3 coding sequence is TGTGCCAGCAGCTACTCAGGGCAGGGAACCTACGAGCGGTACTTC.

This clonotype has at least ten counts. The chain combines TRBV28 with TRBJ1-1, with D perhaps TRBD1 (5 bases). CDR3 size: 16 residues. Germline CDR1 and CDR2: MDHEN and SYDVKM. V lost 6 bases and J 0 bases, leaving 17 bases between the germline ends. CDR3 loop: CASRGTDGPMNTEAFF. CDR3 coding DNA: TGTGCCAGCAGGGGGACGGACGGGCCAATGAACACTGAAGCTTTCTTT.

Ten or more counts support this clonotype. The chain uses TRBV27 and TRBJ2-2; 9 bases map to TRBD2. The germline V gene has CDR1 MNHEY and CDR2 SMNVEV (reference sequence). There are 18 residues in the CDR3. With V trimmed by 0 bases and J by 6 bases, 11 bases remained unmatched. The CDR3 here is CASSLSWGDSGSPGELFF. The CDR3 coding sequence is TGTGCCAGCAGTTTATCTTGGGGGGATAGCGGGAGCCCCGGGGAGCTGTTTTTT.

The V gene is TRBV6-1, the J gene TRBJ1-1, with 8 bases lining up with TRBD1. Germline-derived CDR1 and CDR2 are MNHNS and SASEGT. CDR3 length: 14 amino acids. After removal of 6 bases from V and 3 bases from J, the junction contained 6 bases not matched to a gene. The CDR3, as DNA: TGTGCCAGCAGGGACCAGGGGGCGCACACTGAAGCTTTCTTT. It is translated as CASRDQGAHTEAFF.

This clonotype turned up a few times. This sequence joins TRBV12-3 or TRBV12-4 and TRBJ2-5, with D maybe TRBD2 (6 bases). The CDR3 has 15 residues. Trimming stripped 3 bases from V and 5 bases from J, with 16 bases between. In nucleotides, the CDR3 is TGTGCCAGCAGTTTGCTAGCGTCCGTTACGGAGACCCAGTACTTC. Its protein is CASSLLASVTETQYF.

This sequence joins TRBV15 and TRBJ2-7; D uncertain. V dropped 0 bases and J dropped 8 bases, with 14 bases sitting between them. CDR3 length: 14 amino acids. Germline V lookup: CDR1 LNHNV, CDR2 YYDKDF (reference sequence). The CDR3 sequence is CATSRDRQYVKQYF. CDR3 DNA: TGTGCCACCAGCAGAGACAGGCAGTACGTGAAGCAGTACTTC.

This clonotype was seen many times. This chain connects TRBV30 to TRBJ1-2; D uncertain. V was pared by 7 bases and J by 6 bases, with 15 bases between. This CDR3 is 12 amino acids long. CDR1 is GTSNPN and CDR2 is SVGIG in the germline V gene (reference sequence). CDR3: CASNQNLNGYTF. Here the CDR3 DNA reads TGTGCCTCCAACCAGAACCTCAATGGCTACACCTTC.

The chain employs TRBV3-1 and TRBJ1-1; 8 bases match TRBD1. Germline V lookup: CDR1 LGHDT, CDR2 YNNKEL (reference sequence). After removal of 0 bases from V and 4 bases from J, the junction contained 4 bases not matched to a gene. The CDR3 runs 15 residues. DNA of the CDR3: TGTGCCAGCAGCCAAGATTTACAGGGGGGCACTGAAGCTTTCTTT. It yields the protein CASSQDLQGGTEAFF. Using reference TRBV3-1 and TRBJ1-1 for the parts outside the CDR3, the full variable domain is DTAVSQTPKYLVTQMGNDKSIKCEQNLGHDTMYWYKQDSKKFLKIMFSYNNKELIINETVPNRFSPKSPDKAHLNLHINSLELGDSAVYFCASSQDLQGGTEAFFGQGTRLTVV.